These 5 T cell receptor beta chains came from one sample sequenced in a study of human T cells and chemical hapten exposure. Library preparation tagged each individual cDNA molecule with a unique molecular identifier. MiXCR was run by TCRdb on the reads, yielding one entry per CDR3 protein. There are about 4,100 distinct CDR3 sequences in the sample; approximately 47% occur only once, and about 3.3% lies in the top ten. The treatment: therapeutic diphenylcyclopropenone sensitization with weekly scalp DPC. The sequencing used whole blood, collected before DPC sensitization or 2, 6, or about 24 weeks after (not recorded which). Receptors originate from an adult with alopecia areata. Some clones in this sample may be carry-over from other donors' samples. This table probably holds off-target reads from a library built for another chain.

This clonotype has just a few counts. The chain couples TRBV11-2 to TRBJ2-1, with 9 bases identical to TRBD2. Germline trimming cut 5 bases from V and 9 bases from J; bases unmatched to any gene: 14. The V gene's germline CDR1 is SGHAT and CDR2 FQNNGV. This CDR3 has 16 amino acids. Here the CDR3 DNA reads TGTGCCAGCAGCCCCACAAGGACTAGCGCCCAGGGTGAGCAGTTCTTC. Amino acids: CASSPTRTSAQGEQFF.

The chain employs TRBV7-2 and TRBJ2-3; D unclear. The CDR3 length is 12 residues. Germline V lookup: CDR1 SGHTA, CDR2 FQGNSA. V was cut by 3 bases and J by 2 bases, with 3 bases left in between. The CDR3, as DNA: TGTGCCAGCAGCTTTTTCACAGATACGCAGTATTTT. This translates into CASSFFTDTQYF. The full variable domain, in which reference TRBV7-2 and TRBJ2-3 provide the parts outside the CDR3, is GAGVSQSPSNKVTEKGKDVELRCDPISGHTALYWYRQSLGQGLEFLIYFQGNSAPDKSGLPSDRFSAERTGGSVSTLTIQRTQQEDSAVYLCASSFFTDTQYFGPGTRLTVL.

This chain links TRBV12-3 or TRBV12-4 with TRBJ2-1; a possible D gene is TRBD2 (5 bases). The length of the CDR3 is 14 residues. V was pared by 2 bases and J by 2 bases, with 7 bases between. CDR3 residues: CASSLPGAYNEQFF. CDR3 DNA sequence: TGTGCCAGCAGTTTACCCGGGGCCTACAATGAGCAGTTCTTC.

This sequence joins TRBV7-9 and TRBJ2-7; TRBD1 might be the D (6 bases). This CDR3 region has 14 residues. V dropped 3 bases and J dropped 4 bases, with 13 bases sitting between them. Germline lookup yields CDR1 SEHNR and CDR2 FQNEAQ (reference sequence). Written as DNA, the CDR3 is TGTGCCAGCAGCTTTGGGGACATAAAGTACGAGCAGTACTTC. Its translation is CASSFGDIKYEQYF.

CDR3 nucleotide sequence: TGTGCCAGCAGCCAAGATAGAGGCAAGACCCAGTACTTC. Translation: CASSQDRGKTQYF. The rearrangement uses TRBV3-1 and TRBJ2-5; no clear D. Germline loops: CDR1 LGHDT, CDR2 YNNKEL (reference sequence). Deletions cut 0 bases from V and 6 bases from J, with 8 bases between. The CDR3 has 13 amino acids.